The entry that follows covers one T cell receptor beta chain sequence. The record originates from a study of blood T cell repertoires in COVID-19. Whole-study context: From T cells, B-cell-depleted T cells, or PBMCs came the material, which was cDNA or gDNA.

Clones were sequenced by immunoSEQ multiplex PCR, and TCRdb holds only the in-frame ones, with some missing. Of 120,000 or so clones in the sample, around 87% were seen once. CDR3 length: 12 residues. From germline, CDR1 is GTSNPN and CDR2 SVGIG (reference sequence). V was clipped by 0 bases and J by 4 bases, with 6 bases between them. Sequencing was done on a sample of peripheral blood. This receptor was obtained from a woman aged 70 to 79 with acute or convalescent COVID-19. The chain employs TRBV30 and TRBJ1-2; D ambiguous. The CDR3 is CAWSVNSYGYTF. CDR3 bases: TGTGCCTGGAGTGTAAATAGCTATGGCTACACCTTC.